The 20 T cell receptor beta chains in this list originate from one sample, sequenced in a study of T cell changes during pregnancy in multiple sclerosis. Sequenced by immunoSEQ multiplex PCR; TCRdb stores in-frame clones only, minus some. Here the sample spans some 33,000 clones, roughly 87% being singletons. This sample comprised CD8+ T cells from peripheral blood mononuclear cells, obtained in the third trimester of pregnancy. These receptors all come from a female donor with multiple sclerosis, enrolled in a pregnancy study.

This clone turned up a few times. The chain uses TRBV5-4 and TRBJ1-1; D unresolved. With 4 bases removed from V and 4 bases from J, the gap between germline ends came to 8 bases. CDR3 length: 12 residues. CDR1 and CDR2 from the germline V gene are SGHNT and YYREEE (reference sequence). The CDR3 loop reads CASSHEATEAFF. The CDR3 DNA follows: TGTGCCAGCAGCCACGAGGCCACTGAAGCTTTCTTT.

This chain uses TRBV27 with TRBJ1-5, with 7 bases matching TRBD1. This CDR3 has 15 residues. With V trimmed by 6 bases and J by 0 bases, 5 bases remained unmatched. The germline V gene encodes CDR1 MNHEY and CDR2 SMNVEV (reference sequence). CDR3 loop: CASRSGQSSNQPQHF. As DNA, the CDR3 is TGTGCCAGCAGGTCGGGACAGAGTAGCAATCAGCCCCAGCATTTT.

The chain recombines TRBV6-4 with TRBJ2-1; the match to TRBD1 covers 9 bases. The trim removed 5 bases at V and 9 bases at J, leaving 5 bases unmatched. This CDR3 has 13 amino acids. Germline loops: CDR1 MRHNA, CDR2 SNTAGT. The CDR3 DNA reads TGTGCCAGCAGTCGGACAGGGGATGGTGAGCAGTTCTTC. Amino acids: CASSRTGDGEQFF.

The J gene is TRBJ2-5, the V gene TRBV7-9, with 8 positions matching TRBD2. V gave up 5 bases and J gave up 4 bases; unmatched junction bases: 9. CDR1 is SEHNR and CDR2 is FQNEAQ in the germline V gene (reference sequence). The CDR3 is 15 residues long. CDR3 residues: CASSPRTGGRETQYF. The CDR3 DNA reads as TGTGCCAGCAGCCCCAGGACGGGGGGGAGAGAGACCCAGTACTTC.

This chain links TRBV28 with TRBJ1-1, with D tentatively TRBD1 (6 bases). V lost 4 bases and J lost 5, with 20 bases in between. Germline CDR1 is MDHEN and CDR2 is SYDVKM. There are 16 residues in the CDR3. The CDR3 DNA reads TGTGCCAGCAGTTCCTACCTAGACAGGCAGGAGACTGAAGCTTTCTTT. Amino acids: CASSSYLDRQETEAFF.

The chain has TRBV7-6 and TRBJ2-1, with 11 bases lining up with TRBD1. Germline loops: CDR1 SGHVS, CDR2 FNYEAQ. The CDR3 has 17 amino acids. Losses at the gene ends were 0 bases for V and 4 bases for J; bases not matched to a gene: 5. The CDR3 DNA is TGTGCCAGCAGCTTAGCTGGGGGGGACAGGGGGTACAATGAGCAGTTCTTC. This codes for CASSLAGGDRGYNEQFF.

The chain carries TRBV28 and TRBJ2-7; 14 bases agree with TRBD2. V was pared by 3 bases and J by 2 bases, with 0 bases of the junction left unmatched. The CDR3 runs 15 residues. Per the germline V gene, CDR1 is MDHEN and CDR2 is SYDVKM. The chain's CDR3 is CASSLGLAGAYEQYF. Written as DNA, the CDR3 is TGTGCCAGCAGTTTGGGACTAGCGGGAGCCTACGAGCAGTACTTC.

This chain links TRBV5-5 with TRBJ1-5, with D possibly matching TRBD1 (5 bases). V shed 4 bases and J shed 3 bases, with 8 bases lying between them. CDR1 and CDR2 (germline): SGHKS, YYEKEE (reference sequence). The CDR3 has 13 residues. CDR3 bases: TGTGCCAGCAGCCAACAGGCCAATCAGCCCCAGCATTTT. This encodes CASSQQANQPQHF.

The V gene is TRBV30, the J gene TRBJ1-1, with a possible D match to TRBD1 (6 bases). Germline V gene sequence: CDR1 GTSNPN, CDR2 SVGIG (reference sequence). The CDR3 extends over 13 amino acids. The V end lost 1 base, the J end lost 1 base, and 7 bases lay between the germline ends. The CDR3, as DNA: TGTGCCTGGAGTGGAGGGGGGAACACTGAAGCTTTCTTT. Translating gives CAWSGGGNTEAFF.

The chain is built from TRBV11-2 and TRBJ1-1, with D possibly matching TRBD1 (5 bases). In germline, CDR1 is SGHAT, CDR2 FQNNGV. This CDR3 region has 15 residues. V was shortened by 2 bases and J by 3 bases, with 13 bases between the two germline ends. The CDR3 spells CASSLRGRVDTEAFF. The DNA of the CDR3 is TGTGCCAGCAGCTTAAGGGGCAGGGTGGACACTGAAGCTTTCTTT.

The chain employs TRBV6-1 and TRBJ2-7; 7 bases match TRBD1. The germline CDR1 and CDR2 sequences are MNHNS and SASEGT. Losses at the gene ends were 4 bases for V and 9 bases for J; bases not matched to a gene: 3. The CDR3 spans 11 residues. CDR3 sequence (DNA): TGTGCCAGCAGTGTAGGGACAGTGCAGTACTTC. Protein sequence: CASSVGTVQYF.

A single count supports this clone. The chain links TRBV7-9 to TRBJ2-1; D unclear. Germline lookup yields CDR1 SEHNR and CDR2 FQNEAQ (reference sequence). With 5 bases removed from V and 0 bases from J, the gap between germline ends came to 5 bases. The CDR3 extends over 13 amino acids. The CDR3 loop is CASSESSYNEQFF. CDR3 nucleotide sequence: TGTGCCAGCAGCGAGAGCTCCTACAATGAGCAGTTCTTC.

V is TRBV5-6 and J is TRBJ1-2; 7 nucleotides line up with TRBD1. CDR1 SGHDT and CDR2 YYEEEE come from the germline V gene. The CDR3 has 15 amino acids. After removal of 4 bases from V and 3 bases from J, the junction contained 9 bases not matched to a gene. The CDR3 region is CASSARRRGHYGYTF. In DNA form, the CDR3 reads TGTGCCAGCAGCGCCCGTCGAAGGGGGCACTATGGCTACACCTTC.

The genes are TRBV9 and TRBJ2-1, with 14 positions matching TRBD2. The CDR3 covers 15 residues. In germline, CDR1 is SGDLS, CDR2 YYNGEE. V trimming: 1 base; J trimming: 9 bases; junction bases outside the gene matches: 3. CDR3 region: CASSVRTSGGTEQFF. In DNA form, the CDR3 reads TGTGCCAGCAGCGTAAGGACTAGCGGGGGGACTGAGCAGTTCTTC.

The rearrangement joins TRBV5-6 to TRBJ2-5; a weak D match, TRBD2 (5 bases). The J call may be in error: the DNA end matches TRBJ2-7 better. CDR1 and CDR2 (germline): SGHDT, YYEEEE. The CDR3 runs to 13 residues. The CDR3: CASSLVRTDEQYF. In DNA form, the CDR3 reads TGTGCCAGCAGCTTGGTACGGACTGACGAGCAGTACTTC.

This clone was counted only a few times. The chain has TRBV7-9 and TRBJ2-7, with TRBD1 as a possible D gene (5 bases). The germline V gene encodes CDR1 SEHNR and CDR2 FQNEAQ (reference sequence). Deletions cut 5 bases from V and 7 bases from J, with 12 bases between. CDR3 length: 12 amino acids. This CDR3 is CASSTGVGEQYF. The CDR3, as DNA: TGTGCCAGCAGCACAGGAGTGGGGGAGCAGTACTTC.

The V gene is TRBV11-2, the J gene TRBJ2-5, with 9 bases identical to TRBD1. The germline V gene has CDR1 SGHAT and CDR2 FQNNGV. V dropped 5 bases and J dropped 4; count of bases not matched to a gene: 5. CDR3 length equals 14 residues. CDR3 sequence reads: CASSRTGALETQYF. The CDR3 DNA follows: TGTGCCAGCAGCAGGACAGGGGCCCTAGAGACCCAGTACTTC.

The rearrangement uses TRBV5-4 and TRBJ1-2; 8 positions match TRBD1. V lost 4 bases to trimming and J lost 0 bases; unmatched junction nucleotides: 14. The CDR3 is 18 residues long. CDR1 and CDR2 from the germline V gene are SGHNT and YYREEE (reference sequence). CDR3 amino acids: CASSGSGTGTIPNYGYTF. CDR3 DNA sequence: TGTGCCAGCAGCGGATCCGGGACAGGAACGATTCCTAACTATGGCTACACCTTC.

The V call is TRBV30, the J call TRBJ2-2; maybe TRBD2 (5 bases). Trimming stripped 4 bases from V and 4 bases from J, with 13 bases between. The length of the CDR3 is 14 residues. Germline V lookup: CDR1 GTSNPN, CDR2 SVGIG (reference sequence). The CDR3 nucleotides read TGTGCCTGGAACGGTGGCGGGCGCACCGGGGAGCTGTTTTTT. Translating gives CAWNGGGRTGELFF.

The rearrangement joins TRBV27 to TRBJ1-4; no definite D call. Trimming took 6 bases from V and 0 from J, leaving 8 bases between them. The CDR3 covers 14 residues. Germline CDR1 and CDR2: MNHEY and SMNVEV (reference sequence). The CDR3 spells CASRRGATNEKLFF. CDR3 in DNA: TGTGCCAGCAGGCGCGGTGCAACTAATGAAAAACTGTTTTTT.